This TCR beta chain was sequenced in a study of blood T cell repertoires in COVID-19. Across the study: PBMCs, B-cell-depleted T cells, or T cells provided the cDNA or gDNA that made up the material.

V was cut by 2 bases and J by 4 bases, with 14 bases left in between. Germline V gene data show CDR1 as KGHSH and CDR2 as LQKENI. CDR3 length equals 15 residues. The method was immunoSEQ multiplex PCR; TCRdb's version includes in-frame clones alone and lacks a portion of them. The repertoire includes some 150,000 clones, approximately 90% of them detected once, and 8.5% to 9% sits in the top ten. This TCR was sampled from a woman between 50 and 59 years old with active or convalescent COVID-19. The V gene is TRBV18, the J gene TRBJ2-5; no clear D gene. The sample taken for sequencing was peripheral blood. CDR3 DNA sequence: TGTGCCAGCTCACCAAAGCAGACACACCCAGAGACCCAGTACTTC. Protein sequence: CASSPKQTHPETQYF.